A single sample gave rise to the 2 T cell receptor beta chains below, sequenced in a study of blood T cell repertoires in COVID-19. Measured with immunoSEQ multiplex PCR; TCRdb has only the in-frame clones, and not every one. Seen here are approximately 210,000 clones, approximately 77% observed once, and the top ten hold approximately 3.8%. Sequencing was done on a sample of peripheral blood. Every receptor here comes from an elderly woman with acute or convalescent COVID-19.

About this clone: The same CDR3 can be traced to other DNA sequences in this sample. The CDR3 here is CASSLQGSGNTIYF. The CDR3 region has the DNA TGTGCCAGCAGCTTACAGGGGTCTGGAAACACCATATATTTT. This sequence joins TRBV7-3 and TRBJ1-3, with D maybe TRBD1 (6 bases). Trimming left V 2 bases short and J 1 base short, with 6 bases between. Germline V gives CDR1 SGHTA, CDR2 FQGTGA. The CDR3 runs 14 residues.

V usage is TRBV6-5 and J usage is TRBJ1-1, with 8 nucleotides matching TRBD1. Unmatched junction bases numbered 6, after V lost 6 bases and J lost 3 bases. The CDR3 has 14 residues. CDR1 MNHEY and CDR2 SVGAGI come from the germline V gene. CDR3 in amino acids: CASSGQGPDTEAFF. CDR3 coding DNA: TGTGCCAGCAGCGGACAGGGCCCCGACACTGAAGCTTTCTTT.